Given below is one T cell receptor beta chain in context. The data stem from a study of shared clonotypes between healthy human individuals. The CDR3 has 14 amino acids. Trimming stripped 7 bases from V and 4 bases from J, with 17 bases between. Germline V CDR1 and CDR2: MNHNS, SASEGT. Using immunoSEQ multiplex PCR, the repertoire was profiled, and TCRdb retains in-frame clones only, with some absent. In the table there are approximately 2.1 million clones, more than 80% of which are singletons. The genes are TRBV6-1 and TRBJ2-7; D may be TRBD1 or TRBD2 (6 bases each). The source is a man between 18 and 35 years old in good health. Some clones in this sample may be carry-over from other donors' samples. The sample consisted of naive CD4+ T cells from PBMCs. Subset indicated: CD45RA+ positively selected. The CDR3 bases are TGTGCCAGCATGGGAAACCTAGGGGGGTACGAGCAGTACTTC. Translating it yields CASMGNLGGYEQYF.